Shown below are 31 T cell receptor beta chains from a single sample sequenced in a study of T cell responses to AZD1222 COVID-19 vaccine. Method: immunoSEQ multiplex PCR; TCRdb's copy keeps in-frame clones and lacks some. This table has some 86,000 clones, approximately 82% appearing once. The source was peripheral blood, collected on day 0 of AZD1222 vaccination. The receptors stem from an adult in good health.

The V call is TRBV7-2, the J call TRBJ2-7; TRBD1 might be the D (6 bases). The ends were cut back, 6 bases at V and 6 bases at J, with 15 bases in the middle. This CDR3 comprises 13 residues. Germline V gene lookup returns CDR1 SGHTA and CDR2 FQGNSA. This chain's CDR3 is CASRRGLGREQYF. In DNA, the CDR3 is TGTGCCAGCAGAAGGGGGTTGGGGCGCGAGCAGTACTTC.

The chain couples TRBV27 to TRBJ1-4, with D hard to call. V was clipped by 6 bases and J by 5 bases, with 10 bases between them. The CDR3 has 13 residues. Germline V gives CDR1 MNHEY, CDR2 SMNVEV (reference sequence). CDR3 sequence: CASSRRENEKLFF. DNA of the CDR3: TGTGCCAGCAGCAGACGGGAAAATGAAAAACTGTTTTTT. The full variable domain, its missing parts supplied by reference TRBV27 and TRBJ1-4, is EAQVTQNPRYLITVTGKKLTVTCSQNMNHEYMSWYRQDPGLGLRQIYYSMNVEVTDKGDVPEGYKVSRKEKRNFPLILESPSPNQTSLYFCASSRRENEKLFFGSGTQLSVL.

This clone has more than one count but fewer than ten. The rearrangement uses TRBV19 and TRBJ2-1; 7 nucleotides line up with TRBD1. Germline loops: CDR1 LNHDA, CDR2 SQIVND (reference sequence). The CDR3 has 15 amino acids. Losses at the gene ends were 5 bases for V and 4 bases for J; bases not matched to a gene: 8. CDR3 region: CASSPPSTGYNEQFF. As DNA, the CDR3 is TGTGCCAGTAGTCCCCCTTCGACAGGGTACAATGAGCAGTTCTTC.

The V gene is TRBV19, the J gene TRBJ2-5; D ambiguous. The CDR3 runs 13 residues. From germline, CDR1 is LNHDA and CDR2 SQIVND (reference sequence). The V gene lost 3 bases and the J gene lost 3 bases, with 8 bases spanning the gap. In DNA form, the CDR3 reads TGTGCCAGTAGTATGGGCCGGGAAGAGACCCAGTACTTC. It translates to CASSMGREETQYF. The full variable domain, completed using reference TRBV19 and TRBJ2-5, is DGGITQSPKYLFRKEGQNVTLSCEQNLNHDAMYWYRQDPGQGLRLIYYSQIVNDFQKGDIAEGYSVSREKKESFPLTVTSAQKNPTAFYLCASSMGREETQYFGPGTRLLVL.

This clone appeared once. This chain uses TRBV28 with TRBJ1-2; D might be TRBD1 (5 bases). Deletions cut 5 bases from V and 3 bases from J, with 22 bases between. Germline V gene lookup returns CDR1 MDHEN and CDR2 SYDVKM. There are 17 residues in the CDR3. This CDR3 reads CASSSSVASTEDYGYTF. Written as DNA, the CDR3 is TGTGCCAGCAGTAGTTCGGTCGCTTCGACAGAAGACTATGGCTACACCTTC.

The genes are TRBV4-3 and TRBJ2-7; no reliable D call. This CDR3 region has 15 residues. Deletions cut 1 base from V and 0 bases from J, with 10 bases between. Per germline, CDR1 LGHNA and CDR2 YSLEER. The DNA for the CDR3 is TGCGCCAGCAGCCAAGGACTTAGGAGCTCCTACGAGCAGTACTTC. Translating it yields CASSQGLRSSYEQYF.

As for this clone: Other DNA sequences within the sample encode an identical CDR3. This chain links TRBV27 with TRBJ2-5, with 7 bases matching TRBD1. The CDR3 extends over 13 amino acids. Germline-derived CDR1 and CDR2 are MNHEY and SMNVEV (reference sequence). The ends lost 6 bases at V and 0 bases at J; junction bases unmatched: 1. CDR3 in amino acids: CASRQGHQETQYF. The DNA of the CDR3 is TGTGCCAGCAGACAGGGGCACCAAGAGACCCAGTACTTC.

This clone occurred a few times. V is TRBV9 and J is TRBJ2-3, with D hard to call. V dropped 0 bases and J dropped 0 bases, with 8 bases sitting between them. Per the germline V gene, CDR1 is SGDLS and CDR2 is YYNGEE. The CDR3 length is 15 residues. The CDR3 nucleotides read TGTGCCAGCAGCGTAGGGAGTGCTAGCACAGATACGCAGTATTTT. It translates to CASSVGSASTDTQYF.

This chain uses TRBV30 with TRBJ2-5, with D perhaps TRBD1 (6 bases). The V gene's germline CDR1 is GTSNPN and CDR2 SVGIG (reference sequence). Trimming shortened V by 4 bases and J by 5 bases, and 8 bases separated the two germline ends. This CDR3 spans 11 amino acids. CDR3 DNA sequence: TGTGCCTGGAAGACAGGCGAGACCCAGTACTTC. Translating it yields CAWKTGETQYF.

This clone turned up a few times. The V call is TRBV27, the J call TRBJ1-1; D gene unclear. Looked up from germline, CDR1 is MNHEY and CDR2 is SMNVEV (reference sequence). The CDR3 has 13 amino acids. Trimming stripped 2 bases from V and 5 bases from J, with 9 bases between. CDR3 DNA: TGTGCCAGCAGTTTACAAGTGGGAACTGAAGCTTTCTTT. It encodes CASSLQVGTEAFF.

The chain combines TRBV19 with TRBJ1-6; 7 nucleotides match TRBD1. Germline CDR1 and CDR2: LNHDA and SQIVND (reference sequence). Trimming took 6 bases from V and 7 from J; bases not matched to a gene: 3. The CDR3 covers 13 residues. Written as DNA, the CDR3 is TGTGCCAGTAGGGACAGGCCCAATTCACCCCTCCACTTT. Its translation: CASRDRPNSPLHF.

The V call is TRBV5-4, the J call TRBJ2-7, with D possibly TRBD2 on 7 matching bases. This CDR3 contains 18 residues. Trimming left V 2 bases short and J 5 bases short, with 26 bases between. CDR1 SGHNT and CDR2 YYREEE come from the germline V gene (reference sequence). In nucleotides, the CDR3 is TGTGCCAGCAGCTTAGGTCTGGGTCGGGGGGCCCAAGGGAACGAGCAGTACTTC. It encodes CASSLGLGRGAQGNEQYF. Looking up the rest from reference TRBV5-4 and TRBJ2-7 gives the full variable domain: ETGVTQSPTHLIKTRGQQVTLRCSSQSGHNTVSWYQQALGQGPQFIFQYYREEENGRGNFPPRFSGLQFPNYSSELNVNALELDDSALYLCASSLGLGRGAQGNEQYFGPGTRLTVT.

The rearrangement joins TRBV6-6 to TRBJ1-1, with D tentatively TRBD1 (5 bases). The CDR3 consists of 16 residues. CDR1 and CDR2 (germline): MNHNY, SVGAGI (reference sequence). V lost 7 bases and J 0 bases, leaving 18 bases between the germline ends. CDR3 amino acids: CASTAGRNNLNTEAFF. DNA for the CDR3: TGTGCCAGCACCGCGGGACGAAACAACCTGAACACTGAAGCTTTCTTT.

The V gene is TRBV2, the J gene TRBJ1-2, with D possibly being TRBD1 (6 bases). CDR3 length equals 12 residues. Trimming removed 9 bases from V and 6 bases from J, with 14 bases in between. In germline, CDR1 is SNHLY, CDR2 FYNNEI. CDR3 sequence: CARGALGNGYTF. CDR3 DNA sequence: TGTGCCAGGGGGGCTCTCGGAAATGGCTACACCTTC.

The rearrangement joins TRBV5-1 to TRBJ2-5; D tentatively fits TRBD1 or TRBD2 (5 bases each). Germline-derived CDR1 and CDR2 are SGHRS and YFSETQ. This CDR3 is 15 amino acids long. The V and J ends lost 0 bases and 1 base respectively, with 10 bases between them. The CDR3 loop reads CASSLARDGQETQYF. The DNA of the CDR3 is TGCGCCAGCAGCTTGGCCCGGGACGGCCAAGAGACCCAGTACTTC.

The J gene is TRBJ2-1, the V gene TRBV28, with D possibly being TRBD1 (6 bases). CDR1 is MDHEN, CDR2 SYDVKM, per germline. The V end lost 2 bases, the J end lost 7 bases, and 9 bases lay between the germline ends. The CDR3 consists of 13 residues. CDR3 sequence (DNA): TGTGCCAGCAGTTTAAGCAGGGGAAATGAGCAGTTCTTC. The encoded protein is CASSLSRGNEQFF.

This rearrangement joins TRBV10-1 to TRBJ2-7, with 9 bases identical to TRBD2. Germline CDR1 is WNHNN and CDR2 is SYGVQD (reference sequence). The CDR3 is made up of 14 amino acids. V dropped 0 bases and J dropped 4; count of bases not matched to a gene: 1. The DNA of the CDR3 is TGCGCCAGCAGTGAGTCGACTAGCGGATACGAGCAGTACTTC. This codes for CASSESTSGYEQYF.

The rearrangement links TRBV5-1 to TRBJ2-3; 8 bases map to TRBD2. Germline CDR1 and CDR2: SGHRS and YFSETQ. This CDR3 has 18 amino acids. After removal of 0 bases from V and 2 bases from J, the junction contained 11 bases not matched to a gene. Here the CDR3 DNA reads TGCGCCAGCAGCTTGGCCAGTGAGGGCGGGAGGCCCACAGATACGCAGTATTTT. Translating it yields CASSLASEGGRPTDTQYF.

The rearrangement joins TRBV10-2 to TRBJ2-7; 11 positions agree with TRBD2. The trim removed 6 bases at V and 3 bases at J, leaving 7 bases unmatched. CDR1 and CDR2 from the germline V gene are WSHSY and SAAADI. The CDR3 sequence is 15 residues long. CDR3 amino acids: CASRKTGTSGYEQYF. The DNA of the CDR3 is TGCGCCAGCAGGAAGACCGGGACTAGCGGCTACGAGCAGTACTTC.

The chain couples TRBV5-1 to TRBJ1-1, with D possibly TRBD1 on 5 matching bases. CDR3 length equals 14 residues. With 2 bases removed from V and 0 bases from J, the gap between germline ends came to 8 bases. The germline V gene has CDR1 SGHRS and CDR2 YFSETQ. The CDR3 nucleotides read TGCGCCAGCAGCTTTCAGGGACTGAACACTGAAGCTTTCTTT. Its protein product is CASSFQGLNTEAFF.

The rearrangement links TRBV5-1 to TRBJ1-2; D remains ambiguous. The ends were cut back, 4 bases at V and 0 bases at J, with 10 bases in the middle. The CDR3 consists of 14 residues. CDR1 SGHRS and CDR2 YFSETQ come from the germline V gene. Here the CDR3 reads CASSAGLANYGYTF. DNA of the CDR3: TGCGCCAGCAGCGCGGGCCTTGCTAACTATGGCTACACCTTC.

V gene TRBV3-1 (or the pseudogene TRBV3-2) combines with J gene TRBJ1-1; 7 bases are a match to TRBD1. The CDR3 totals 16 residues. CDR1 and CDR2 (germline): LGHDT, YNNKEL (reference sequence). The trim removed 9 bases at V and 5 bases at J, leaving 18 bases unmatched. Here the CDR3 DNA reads TGTGCCAGGACCCCTCCCAGGGGGAGGAGAACTACTGAAGCTTTCTTT. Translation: CARTPPRGRRTTEAFF.

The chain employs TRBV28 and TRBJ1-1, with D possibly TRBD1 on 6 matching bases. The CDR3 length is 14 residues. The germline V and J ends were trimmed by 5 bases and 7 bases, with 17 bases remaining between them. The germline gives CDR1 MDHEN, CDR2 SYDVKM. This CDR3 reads CASSRTGRIVEAFF. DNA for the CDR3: TGTGCCAGCAGTCGAACAGGGAGGATCGTTGAAGCTTTCTTT.

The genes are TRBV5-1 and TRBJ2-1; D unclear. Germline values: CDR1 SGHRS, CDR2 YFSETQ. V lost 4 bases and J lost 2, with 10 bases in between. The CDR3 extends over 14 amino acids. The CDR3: CASSPDGPYNEQFF. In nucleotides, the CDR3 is TGCGCCAGCAGCCCGGACGGTCCCTACAATGAGCAGTTCTTC.

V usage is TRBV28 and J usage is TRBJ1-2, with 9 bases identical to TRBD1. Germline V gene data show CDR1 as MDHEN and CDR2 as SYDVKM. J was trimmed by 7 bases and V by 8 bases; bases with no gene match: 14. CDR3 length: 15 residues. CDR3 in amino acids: CASGRYRGQGSGYTF. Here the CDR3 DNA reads TGTGCCAGCGGGCGTTATCGGGGACAGGGATCTGGCTACACCTTC.

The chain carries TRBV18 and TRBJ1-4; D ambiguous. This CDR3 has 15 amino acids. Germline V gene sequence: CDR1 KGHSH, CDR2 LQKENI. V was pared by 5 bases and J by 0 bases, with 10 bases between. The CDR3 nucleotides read TGTGCCAGCTCAGAGACGGAAGCAACTAATGAAAAACTGTTTTTT. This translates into CASSETEATNEKLFF.

The CDR3 reads CSVVSWSGASNTGELFF. Written as DNA, the CDR3 is TGCAGCGTTGTGAGTTGGTCGGGGGCATCGAACACCGGGGAGCTGTTTTTT. The chain couples TRBV29-1 to TRBJ2-2; D is tentatively TRBD1 or TRBD2 (6 bases each). Germline V gene sequence: CDR1 SQVTM, CDR2 ANQGSEA. V lost 4 bases and J lost 0, with 18 bases in between. The CDR3 has 17 residues.

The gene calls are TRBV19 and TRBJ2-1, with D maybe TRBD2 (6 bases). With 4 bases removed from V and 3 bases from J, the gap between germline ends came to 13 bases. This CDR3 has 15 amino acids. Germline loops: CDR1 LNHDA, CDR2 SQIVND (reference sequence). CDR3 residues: CASSTPWGDYNEQFF. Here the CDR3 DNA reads TGTGCCAGTAGTACTCCGTGGGGGGACTACAATGAGCAGTTCTTC.

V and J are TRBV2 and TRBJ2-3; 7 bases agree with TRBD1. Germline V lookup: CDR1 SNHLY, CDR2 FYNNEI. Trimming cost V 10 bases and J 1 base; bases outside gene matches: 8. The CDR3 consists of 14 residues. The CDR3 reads CATARTGRTDTQYF. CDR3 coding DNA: TGTGCCACTGCCCGGACAGGACGCACAGATACGCAGTATTTT.

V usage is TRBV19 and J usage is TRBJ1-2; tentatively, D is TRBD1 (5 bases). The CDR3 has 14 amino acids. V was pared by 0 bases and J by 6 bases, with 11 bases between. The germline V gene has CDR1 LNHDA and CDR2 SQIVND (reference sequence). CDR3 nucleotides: TGTGCCAGTAGTATAGATCGGGGACGGGATGGCTACACCTTC. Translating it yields CASSIDRGRDGYTF.

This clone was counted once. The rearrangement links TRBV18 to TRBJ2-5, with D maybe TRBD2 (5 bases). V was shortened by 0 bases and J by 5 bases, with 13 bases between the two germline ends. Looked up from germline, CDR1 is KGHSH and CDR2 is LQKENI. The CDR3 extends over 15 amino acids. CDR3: CASSPPARSGETQYF. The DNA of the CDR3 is TGTGCCAGCTCACCACCGGCTAGGTCGGGGGAGACCCAGTACTTC.